Sequencing of this T cell receptor (beta chain) was carried out in a study of T cells in Graves' hyperthyroidism and ophthalmopathy. Amplification targeted TCR beta CDR3 regions from RNA transcripts. A first-round RT-PCR of the TCR CDR3 used the HTBI primer set. TCRdb reprocessed the multiplex PCR reads with MiXCR, giving one entry per CDR3 protein. In the table there are a few hundred thousand distinct CDR3 sequences, roughly 14% of which are singletons. The CDR3 loop spans 14 amino acids. Germline CDR1 reads LNHDA; CDR2 reads SQIVND (reference sequence). Trimming took off 4 bases at V and 3 bases at J, with 13 bases between the two ends. Uncontrolled infection, other autoimmune disease, pregnancy or lactation barred patients from enrollment.

This chain uses TRBV19 with TRBJ2-7; weak D call: TRBD2 (5 bases). The source material was blood. The sequence was collected from a woman in her thirties with Graves' hyperthyroidism. CDR3 in DNA: TGTGCCAGTAGTACCCCCGGGAAATTCTACGAGCAGTACTTC. The encoded protein is CASSTPGKFYEQYF.